Listed below are T cell receptor beta chains from one sample, sequenced in a study of cytomegalovirus exposure and HLA in healthy donors. The repertoire was sequenced with immunoSEQ multiplex PCR; TCRdb's copy has only in-frame clones and lacks some. The sample consists of 150,000 to 200,000 clones, 75% to 80% of them appearing once. The sequenced material came from PBMCs. Receptors originate from a man aged 45-60 years in good health and CMV-seropositive. Each CDR3 is given with its conserved first and last residue. Fields, in order: CDR3 protein, CDR3 DNA, V gene, CDR3 length, J gene, D gene, clone size. The D gene is left open where the match is weak. Size is stated for part of the rows, as once, few or many counts, or as a class when the clone is expanded.

CSSSFRQGSGNTIYF | TGTTCCAGCAGCTTTCGGCAGGGCTCTGGAAACACCATATATTTT | TRBV7-9 | 15 | TRBJ1-3 | . | .
CASSTLTRGRVEETQYF | TGTGCCAGCAGTACACTGACCAGGGGGCGCGTAGAAGAGACCCAGTACTTC | TRBV28 | 17 | TRBJ2-5 | TRBD1 | .
CASSQEGRNRFNEKLFF | TGTGCCAGCAGCCAAGAGGGGCGAAACCGTTTCAATGAAAAACTGTTTTTT | TRBV4-2 | 17 | TRBJ1-4 | . | .
CSVRGTGNQPQHF | TGCAGCGTTCGGGGAACCGGGAATCAGCCCCAGCATTTT | TRBV29-1 | 13 | TRBJ1-5 | . | once
CASSQPRRPLTGEVCGYTF | TGTGCCAGCAGCCAACCGAGAAGACCCCTAACAGGGGAAGTCTGCGGCTACACCTTC | TRBV4-2 | 19 | TRBJ1-2 | TRBD1 | .
CASSIGYQGQETQYF | TGCGCCAGTAGTATAGGATATCAGGGTCAAGAGACCCAGTACTTC | TRBV19 | 15 | TRBJ2-5 | . | .
CASSLAGGRQETQYF | TGTGCCAGCAGCTTAGCGGGAGGACGCCAAGAGACCCAGTACTTC | TRBV7-9 | 15 | TRBJ2-5 | . | .
CASKGTGLKEAFF | TGTGCCAGTAAAGGGACAGGATTAAAAGAAGCTTTCTTT | TRBV19 | 13 | TRBJ1-1 | TRBD1 | .
CASSQGQGGEQYF | TGTGCCAGCTCACAAGGACAGGGTGGCGAGCAGTACTTC | TRBV18 | 13 | TRBJ2-7 | TRBD1 | few
CATSKQEGNIQYF | TGTGCCACCAGCAAACAGGAGGGAAACATTCAGTACTTC | TRBV15 | 13 | TRBJ2-4 | . | few
CASSRGTGLDNEQFF | TGTGCCAGTAGTAGGGGGACAGGGCTCGACAATGAGCAGTTCTTC | TRBV19 | 15 | TRBJ2-1 | TRBD1 | .
CASSLDTGSSYNEQFF | TGCGCCAGCAGCTTGGATACGGGGAGCTCCTACAATGAGCAGTTCTTC | TRBV5-1 | 16 | TRBJ2-1 | . | .
CASSPNVKGGADYGYTF | TGTGCCAGCTCACCAAATGTAAAAGGGGGCGCGGACTATGGCTACACCTTC | TRBV18 | 17 | TRBJ1-2 | TRBD1 | .
CASSPGGSGGDTQYF | TGTGCCAGCAGCCCCGGGGGTAGCGGGGGGGATACGCAGTATTTT | TRBV5-4 | 15 | TRBJ2-3 | TRBD2 | .
CASSQGRYQETQYF | TGTGCCAGCAGCCAAGGGAGGTACCAAGAGACCCAGTACTTC | TRBV6-5 | 14 | TRBJ2-5 | . | .
CASSLQGAGELFF | TGTGCCAGCAGCTTACAGGGGGCCGGGGAGCTGTTTTTT | TRBV5-4 | 13 | TRBJ2-2 | TRBD1 | few
CASSTRTGGIGDTQYF | TGCGCCAGCAGCACAAGGACAGGGGGCATAGGAGATACGCAGTATTTT | TRBV5-1 | 16 | TRBJ2-3 | TRBD1 | .
CATSRVGRGGQGFKTQYF | TGTGCCACCAGCAGAGTCGGGCGGGGGGGCCAGGGGTTTAAGACCCAGTACTTC | TRBV15 | 18 | TRBJ2-5 | TRBD2 | .
CASSVDGSGGQPQHF | TGTGCCAGCAGCGTAGATGGGTCAGGGGGTCAGCCCCAGCATTTT | TRBV9 | 15 | TRBJ1-5 | TRBD1 | .
CASSRGTDQETQYF | TGTGCCAGCAGCCGAGGGACAGACCAAGAGACCCAGTACTTC | TRBV7-7 | 14 | TRBJ2-5 | TRBD1 | once
CASSVRVGGDYGYTF | TGTGCCAGCAGCGTTAGGGTCGGGGGGGACTATGGCTACACCTTC | TRBV9 | 15 | TRBJ1-2 | . | .
CASSRILAAFTGELFF | TGTGCCAGCTCACGGATACTAGCGGCGTTCACCGGGGAGCTGTTTTTT | TRBV18 | 16 | TRBJ2-2 | TRBD2 | .
CASSPQGFDGYTF | TGTGCCAGCAGCCCCCAGGGGTTCGATGGCTACACCTTC | TRBV7-9 | 13 | TRBJ1-2 | . | once
CASSLIQGNHEQYF | TGTGCCAGCAGCTTAATACAGGGTAACCACGAGCAGTACTTC | TRBV7-2 | 14 | TRBJ2-7 | . | .
CASRTGKETQYF | TGTGCCAGCAGGACAGGGAAAGAGACCCAGTACTTC | TRBV27 | 12 | TRBJ2-5 | TRBD1 | .
CASSQPNGGAFF | TGTGCCAGCAGCCAACCGAACGGAGGAGCTTTCTTT | TRBV6-5 | 12 | TRBJ1-1 | . | .
CASSFPGSEQYF | TGTGCCAGCAGCTTCCCAGGTTCCGAGCAGTACTTC | TRBV7-2 | 12 | TRBJ2-7 | . | .
CASSHRQAPYEQYF | TGTGCCAGCAGCCATCGACAGGCCCCTTACGAGCAGTACTTC | TRBV14 | 14 | TRBJ2-7 | . | .
CASSIGQRQGTQYF | TGTGCCAGTAGCATAGGGCAGCGTCAAGGGACCCAGTACTTC | TRBV19 | 14 | TRBJ2-5 | . | .
CASSETGMNTGELLF | TGTGCCAGCAGCGAGACAGGGATGAACACCGGGGAGCTGCTTTTT | TRBV7-7 | 15 | TRBJ2-2 | TRBD1 | .
CASSATGGIFTDTQYF | TGTGCCAGCAGTGCGACAGGGGGCATCTTCACAGATACGCAGTATTTT | TRBV28 | 16 | TRBJ2-3 | TRBD1 | .
CASSLWRENTEAFF | TGTGCCAGCAGCTTATGGAGGGAGAACACTGAAGCTTTCTTT | TRBV7-2 | 14 | TRBJ1-1 | . | .